Shown below are 20 T cell receptor beta chains from a single sample sequenced in a study of monozygotic twins with inflammatory bowel disease. Reprocessing the 5' RACE reads, TCRdb reports a single entry for every CDR3 protein and omits DNA. This sample's table has around 450,000 distinct CDR3 sequences. Sequenced input: blood. The receptors here all came from a human donor with ulcerative colitis or Crohn's disease, or a healthy co-twin of an affected twin (not recorded which).

V and J are TRBV4-2 and TRBJ1-5. The germline CDR1 and CDR2 sequences are LGHNA and YNFKEQ. The CDR3 is made up of 15 amino acids. The CDR3 region is CASSQDEQKYQPQHF.

This chain uses TRBV9 with TRBJ2-7; TCRdb lists TRBD1, though no DNA is available to test this call. This CDR3 is 15 amino acids long. Per germline, CDR1 SGDLS and CDR2 YYNGEE. The CDR3 loop reads CASSPSGESSYEQYF. Variable domain in full (rest from reference TRBV9 and TRBJ2-7): DSGVTQTPKHLITATGQRVTLRCSPRSGDLSVYWYQQSLDQGLQFLIQYYNGEERAKGNILERFSAQQFPDLHSELNLSSLELGDSALYFCASSPSGESSYEQYFGPGTRLTVT.

The rearrangement links TRBV12-3 or TRBV12-4 to TRBJ2-2; the D gene TCRdb calls, TRBD1, cannot be checked with no DNA. This CDR3 has 14 residues. The CDR3: CASLQGERTGELFF.

The rearrangement joins TRBV30 to TRBJ2-1; no DNA is available, so the TRBD1 call from TCRdb remains unchecked. The CDR3 consists of 14 residues. Germline-derived CDR1 and CDR2 are GTSNPN and SVGIG (reference sequence). CDR3 region: CAWSRGQGANEQFF.

The chain carries TRBV5-1 and TRBJ2-1; TCRdb designates TRBD1, a call that cannot be tested without DNA. Germline CDR1 reads SGHRS; CDR2 reads YFSETQ. CDR3 length: 16 residues. CDR3 loop: CASSFWGGDSYNEQFF.

The chain links TRBV10-3 to TRBJ2-7. CDR1 and CDR2 from the germline V gene are ENHRY and SYGVKD. This CDR3 spans 15 amino acids. The CDR3 here is CAISERSRFGYEQYF.

The CDR3 is CATSDPGGSGRQFF. The chain links TRBV24-1 to TRBJ2-1; TCRdb picks TRBD2, but there is no DNA to check that call. Germline CDR1 reads KGHDR; CDR2 reads SFDVKD. The CDR3 loop spans 14 amino acids.

The chain combines TRBV6-6 with TRBJ2-1; with no DNA, the TCRdb D assignment of TRBD2 cannot be verified. CDR1 is MNHNY and CDR2 is SVGAGI in the germline V gene (reference sequence). CDR3 length: 14 residues. CDR3 region: CASLTSGDYNEQFF.

V is TRBV6-2 or TRBV6-3 and J is TRBJ2-1. The CDR3 length is 11 residues. CDR1 MNHEY and CDR2 SVGEGT come from the germline V gene. The CDR3 loop is CASTHKNEQFF.

This chain joins TRBV5-1 and TRBJ1-1; no DNA is available, so the TRBD1 call from TCRdb remains unchecked. Germline V CDR1 and CDR2: SGHRS, YFSETQ. CDR3 length: 16 amino acids. The CDR3 loop is CASSLGQGARSTEAFF. Full variable domain (missing parts from reference TRBV5-1 and TRBJ1-1): KAGVTQTPRYLIKTRGQQVTLSCSPISGHRSVSWYQQTPGQGLQFLFEYFSETQRNKGNFPGRFSGRQFSNSRSEMNVSTLELGDSALYLCASSLGQGARSTEAFFGQGTRLTVV.

The chain links TRBV6-5 to TRBJ2-3; the TCRdb D gene call, TRBD1, has no DNA to confirm it. Germline assignment: CDR1 MNHEY and CDR2 SVGAGI. The CDR3 has 16 amino acids. The CDR3 here is CASSYSAGHSTDTQYF.

The chain combines TRBV5-1 with TRBJ2-2; no DNA is available, so the TRBD2 call from TCRdb remains unchecked. Germline values: CDR1 SGHRS, CDR2 YFSETQ. This CDR3 region has 15 residues. The CDR3 is CASMLLAGNTGELFF.

V is TRBV20-1 and J is TRBJ2-4; checking the TCRdb D call of TRBD2 is not possible without DNA. CDR1 is DFQATT and CDR2 is SNEGSKA in the germline V gene (reference sequence). The CDR3 contains 16 residues. The CDR3 protein is CSATSGGNVAKNIQYF.

The rearrangement joins TRBV20-1 to TRBJ2-5; TCRdb lists TRBD2, though no DNA is available to test this call. CDR3 length: 13 amino acids. Germline V gene sequence: CDR1 DFQATT, CDR2 SNEGSKA (reference sequence). CDR3 in amino acids: CSAWALGGETQYF.

The CDR3 spells CASSLVGGGAGETQYF. J is TRBJ2-5 and V is TRBV7-2; as DNA is missing, the TRBD2 call by TCRdb cannot be tested. The germline V gene has CDR1 SGHTA and CDR2 FQGNSA. The CDR3 loop spans 16 amino acids.

The V gene is TRBV7-7, the J gene TRBJ2-1; the D call of TRBD2 rests on TCRdb alone, since no DNA is present to check it. Germline V gene data show CDR1 as SSHAT and CDR2 as FNYEAQ (reference sequence). The CDR3 covers 16 residues. CDR3 amino acids: CASRKTSGSSYNEQFF.

The genes are TRBV5-5 and TRBJ2-7; TCRdb names TRBD2, which stays unverified in the absence of DNA. The CDR3 length is 15 residues. Germline lookup yields CDR1 SGHKS and CDR2 YYEKEE (reference sequence). CDR3 sequence: CASSLGPAGTYEQYF.

The V gene is TRBV12-3 or TRBV12-4, the J gene TRBJ2-6; without DNA, the TCRdb call of TRBD1 cannot be checked. The CDR3 length is 13 residues. CDR3 protein: CASSPGGANVLTF.

The CDR3 is CASSLQRVTGELFF. The chain links TRBV28 to TRBJ2-2; TCRdb selects TRBD2, and the lack of DNA leaves this call unchecked. The CDR3 length is 14 residues. Germline V gene lookup returns CDR1 MDHEN and CDR2 SYDVKM.

The chain uses TRBV19 and TRBJ1-1. Germline loops: CDR1 LNHDA, CDR2 SQIVND (reference sequence). This CDR3 comprises 12 residues. CDR3 sequence reads: CASQNLNTEAFF.